The 19 T cell receptor beta chains below come from one sample, sequenced in a study of T cells in Graves' hyperthyroidism and ophthalmopathy. Authors of the study amplified TCR beta CDR3 regions from RNA transcripts. The HTBI set primed first-round TCR CDR3 RT-PCR. TCRdb re-called the multiplex PCR reads with MiXCR, one entry per CDR3 protein. Of 300,000 or so distinct CDR3 sequences listed, over 20% are singletons. Specimen: blood. These receptors all stem from a woman aged 45-60 years with Graves' hyperthyroidism.

This clonotype was recorded a few times. CDR3 sequence reads: CASSLELDRRLNTEAFF. CDR3 coding DNA: TGCGCCAGCAGCTTGGAGTTGGACAGGCGTCTGAACACTGAAGCTTTCTTT. The chain is built from TRBV5-1 and TRBJ1-1, with 7 bases lining up with TRBD1. Germline-derived CDR1 and CDR2 are SGHRS and YFSETQ. This CDR3 has 17 residues. V dropped 0 bases and J dropped 0; count of bases not matched to a gene: 8.

The J gene is TRBJ2-7, the V gene TRBV20-1; 9 bases are a match to TRBD1. The CDR3 contains 13 residues. The germline CDR1 and CDR2 sequences are DFQATT and SNEGSKA (reference sequence). Unmatched junction bases numbered 9, after V lost 4 bases and J lost 8 bases. The CDR3 region has the DNA TGCAGTGCTACCGGGACAGGGAACCTTCAGCAGTACTTC. It yields the protein CSATGTGNLQQYF.

The V and J genes are TRBV6-2 or TRBV6-3 and TRBJ2-7, with a tentative D call TRBD1 (5 bases). Germline-derived CDR1 and CDR2 are MNHEY and SVGEGT. This CDR3 comprises 16 residues. Trimming removed 5 bases from V and 2 bases from J, with 19 bases in between. The CDR3, as DNA: TGTGCCAGCAGTAAACCCCCAGGTAGGGGCCCCTACGAGCAGTACTTC. Translating it yields CASSKPPGRGPYEQYF.

This clonotype has ten or more counts. V and J are TRBV28 and TRBJ2-7, with D perhaps matching TRBD1 (6 bases). Per germline, CDR1 MDHEN and CDR2 SYDVKM. Trimming left V 8 bases short and J 6 bases short, with 23 bases between. The CDR3 runs to 15 residues. The CDR3 coding sequence is TGTGCCAGCGGAGTTAGCCTGGGCAGGGGTTCCGAGCAGTACTTC. Translating it yields CASGVSLGRGSEQYF.

This chain joins TRBV2 and TRBJ1-1, with D tentatively TRBD1 (5 bases). V was cut by 4 bases and J by 0 bases, with 9 bases left in between. The germline V gene has CDR1 SNHLY and CDR2 FYNNEI. The CDR3 loop spans 14 amino acids. The CDR3 bases are TGTGCCAGCAGTGGTCCGGGGGTGAACACTGAAGCTTTCTTT. Protein: CASSGPGVNTEAFF. Complete variable domain (other parts from reference TRBV2 and TRBJ1-1): EPEVTQTPSHQVTQMGQEVILRCVPISNHLYFYWYRQILGQKVEFLVSFYNNEISEKSEIFDDQFSVERPDGSNFTLKIRSTKLEDSAMYFCASSGPGVNTEAFFGQGTRLTVV.

This clonotype was recorded many times. CDR3 coding DNA: TGTGCCAGCAGTGAAGGGCCGTTCAATCAGCCCCAGCATTTT. This codes for CASSEGPFNQPQHF. V is TRBV2 and J is TRBJ1-5; D gene unclear. The CDR3 is 14 residues long. The V and J ends lost 1 base and 3 bases respectively, with 7 bases between them. CDR1 and CDR2 from the germline V gene are SNHLY and FYNNEI.

The chain uses TRBV6-1 and TRBJ2-7, with 12 nucleotides matching TRBD2. CDR3 length equals 15 residues. Per the germline V gene, CDR1 is MNHNS and CDR2 is SASEGT. V lost 4 bases and J lost 5; bases outside the gene matches: 6. The CDR3 spells CASSVLAGGFHEQYF. The CDR3 DNA follows: TGTGCCAGCAGTGTCCTAGCGGGAGGGTTCCACGAGCAGTACTTC.

The CDR3 sequence: CASSQSSGYYNEQFF. CDR3 coding DNA: TGCGCCAGCAGCCAGTCTAGCGGATACTACAATGAGCAGTTCTTC. The chain employs TRBV4-1 and TRBJ2-1; 7 bases are a match to TRBD2. V trimming: 3 bases; J trimming: 3 bases; junction bases outside the gene matches: 5. Per the germline V gene, CDR1 is MGHRA and CDR2 is YSYEKL. CDR3 length: 15 residues.

This clonotype was observed at least ten times. This sequence joins TRBV11-3 and TRBJ2-5; D ambiguous. V shed 5 bases and J shed 1 base, with 8 bases lying between them. The germline CDR1 and CDR2 sequences are SGHNT and YENEEA. This CDR3 spans 13 amino acids. This chain's CDR3 is CASSPASQETQYF. The CDR3, as DNA: TGTGCCAGCAGCCCAGCTTCCCAAGAGACCCAGTACTTC.

A word on this clonotype: Just one base apart from a much larger clone, this may be a read error. The V call is TRBV3-1, the J call TRBJ2-1; D is unresolved. The CDR3 is 13 amino acids. CDR1 LGHDT and CDR2 YNNKEL come from the germline V gene (reference sequence). The chain's CDR3 is CASSRRFYNEQSF. The CDR3 coding sequence is TGTGCCAGCAGCCGTCGATTCTACAATGAGCAGTCCTTC.

This clonotype was counted at least ten times. The chain recombines TRBV7-8 with TRBJ2-2; the match to TRBD1 covers 7 bases. The germline gives CDR1 SGHVS, CDR2 FQNEAQ. This CDR3 is built from 15 residues. V lost 6 bases to trimming and J lost 1 base; unmatched junction nucleotides: 5. The CDR3 reads CASREDRLNTGELFF. CDR3 DNA sequence: TGTGCCAGCAGAGAGGACAGGCTGAACACCGGGGAGCTGTTTTTT.

This clonotype has more than one count but fewer than ten. The chain links TRBV20-1 to TRBJ2-3, with D maybe TRBD2 (5 bases). V lost 3 bases to trimming and J lost 1 base, with 14 bases between them. The CDR3 runs 15 residues. The V gene's germline CDR1 is DFQATT and CDR2 SNEGSKA (reference sequence). The CDR3 nucleotides read TGCAGTGCTAGCCTAGCACTAGGCGGCACAGATACGCAGTATTTT. Translation gives CSASLALGGTDTQYF.

Remarks on this clonotype: At one end, the junction sequence differs from germline, possibly due to a read error. J is TRBJ1-2 and V is TRBV3-1, with 9 bases aligning to TRBD1. The CDR3 totals 14 residues. Germline CDR1 LGHDT, CDR2 YNNKEL (reference sequence). CDR3 region: CVSSQGDRVYGYTF. In nucleotides, the CDR3 is TGTGTCAGCAGCCAAGGGGACAGGGTCTATGGCTACACCTTC.

This clonotype was observed many times. An end of the junction does not agree with germline; a read error may underlie this. The gene calls are TRBV28 and TRBJ2-7; the match to TRBD1 covers 9 bases. The CDR3 is made up of 12 amino acids. The germline V gene encodes CDR1 MDHEN and CDR2 SYDVKM. The CDR3 sequence is CASSSSPGQGHF. CDR3 coding DNA: TGTGCCAGCAGTTCTTCCCCGGGACAGGGCCACTTC. Filled out from reference TRBV28 and TRBJ2-7, the complete variable domain reads DVKVTQSSRYLVKRTGEKVFLECVQDMDHENMFWYRQDPGLGLRLIYFSYDVKMKEKGDIPEGYSVSREKKERFSLILESASTNQTSMYLCASSSSPGQGHFGPGTRLTVT.

Worth noting for this clonotype: A junction boundary mismatches the germline segment, possibly from a read error. V usage is TRBV5-1 and J usage is TRBJ2-1; TRBD2 aligns across 11 bases. There are 16 residues in the CDR3. Germline CDR1 is SGHRS and CDR2 is YFSETQ. CDR3 protein: CASSQIPSGGINEQFF. The CDR3 DNA reads TGTGCCAGCAGCCAAATACCTAGCGGGGGGATCAATGAGCAGTTCTTC.

This clonotype has a count of ten or more. The V gene is TRBV9, the J gene TRBJ2-5, with 7 bases matching TRBD1. Trimming at V came to 3 bases and at J to 2 bases, leaving 4 bases not matched to a gene. The CDR3 covers 14 residues. The germline CDR1 and CDR2 sequences are SGDLS and YYNGEE. CDR3 in amino acids: CASSATGVQETQYF. The CDR3 DNA is TGTGCCAGCAGCGCCACAGGGGTGCAAGAGACCCAGTACTTC. The full variable domain, with the rest looked up from reference TRBV9 and TRBJ2-5, is DSGVTQTPKHLITATGQRVTLRCSPRSGDLSVYWYQQSLDQGLQFLIQYYNGEERAKGNILERFSAQQFPDLHSELNLSSLELGDSALYFCASSATGVQETQYFGPGTRLLVL.

This clonotype occurred many times. The genes are TRBV5-1 and TRBJ2-5; maybe TRBD2 (7 bases). Looked up from germline, CDR1 is SGHRS and CDR2 is YFSETQ. The V end was cut by 0 bases, the J end by 4 bases, with 19 bases between. The CDR3 is 17 amino acids. For the CDR3, the DNA is TGCGCCAGCAGCTTGGGAGGCGGGGGCCCCATTCGAGAGACCCAGTACTTC. This codes for CASSLGGGGPIRETQYF. Using reference TRBV5-1 and TRBJ2-5 for the parts outside the CDR3, the full variable domain is KAGVTQTPRYLIKTRGQQVTLSCSPISGHRSVSWYQQTPGQGLQFLFEYFSETQRNKGNFPGRFSGRQFSNSRSEMNVSTLELGDSALYLCASSLGGGGPIRETQYFGPGTRLLVL.

V is TRBV7-9 and J is TRBJ2-3, with D uncertain. Germline CDR1 reads SEHNR; CDR2 reads FQNEAQ (reference sequence). V was shortened by 5 bases and J by 2 bases, with 5 bases between the two germline ends. The CDR3 sequence is 12 residues long. As DNA, the CDR3 is TGTGCCAGCAGCAAAATCACAGATACGCAGTATTTT. Its protein is CASSKITDTQYF.

The chain combines TRBV7-6 with TRBJ1-1; D unclear. The V end lost 5 bases, the J end lost 1 base, and 11 bases lay between the germline ends. The germline V gene encodes CDR1 SGHVS and CDR2 FNYEAQ. The CDR3 runs 14 residues. CDR3 sequence: CASSPRPGNTEAFF. The CDR3 coding sequence is TGTGCCAGCAGCCCCCGGCCGGGGAACACTGAAGCTTTCTTT. Supplemented by reference TRBV7-6 and TRBJ1-1, the full variable domain reads GAGVSQSPRYKVTKRGQDVALRCDPISGHVSLYWYRQALGQGPEFLTYFNYEAQQDKSGLPNDRFSAERPEGSISTLTIQRTEQRDSAMYRCASSPRPGNTEAFFGQGTRLTVV.